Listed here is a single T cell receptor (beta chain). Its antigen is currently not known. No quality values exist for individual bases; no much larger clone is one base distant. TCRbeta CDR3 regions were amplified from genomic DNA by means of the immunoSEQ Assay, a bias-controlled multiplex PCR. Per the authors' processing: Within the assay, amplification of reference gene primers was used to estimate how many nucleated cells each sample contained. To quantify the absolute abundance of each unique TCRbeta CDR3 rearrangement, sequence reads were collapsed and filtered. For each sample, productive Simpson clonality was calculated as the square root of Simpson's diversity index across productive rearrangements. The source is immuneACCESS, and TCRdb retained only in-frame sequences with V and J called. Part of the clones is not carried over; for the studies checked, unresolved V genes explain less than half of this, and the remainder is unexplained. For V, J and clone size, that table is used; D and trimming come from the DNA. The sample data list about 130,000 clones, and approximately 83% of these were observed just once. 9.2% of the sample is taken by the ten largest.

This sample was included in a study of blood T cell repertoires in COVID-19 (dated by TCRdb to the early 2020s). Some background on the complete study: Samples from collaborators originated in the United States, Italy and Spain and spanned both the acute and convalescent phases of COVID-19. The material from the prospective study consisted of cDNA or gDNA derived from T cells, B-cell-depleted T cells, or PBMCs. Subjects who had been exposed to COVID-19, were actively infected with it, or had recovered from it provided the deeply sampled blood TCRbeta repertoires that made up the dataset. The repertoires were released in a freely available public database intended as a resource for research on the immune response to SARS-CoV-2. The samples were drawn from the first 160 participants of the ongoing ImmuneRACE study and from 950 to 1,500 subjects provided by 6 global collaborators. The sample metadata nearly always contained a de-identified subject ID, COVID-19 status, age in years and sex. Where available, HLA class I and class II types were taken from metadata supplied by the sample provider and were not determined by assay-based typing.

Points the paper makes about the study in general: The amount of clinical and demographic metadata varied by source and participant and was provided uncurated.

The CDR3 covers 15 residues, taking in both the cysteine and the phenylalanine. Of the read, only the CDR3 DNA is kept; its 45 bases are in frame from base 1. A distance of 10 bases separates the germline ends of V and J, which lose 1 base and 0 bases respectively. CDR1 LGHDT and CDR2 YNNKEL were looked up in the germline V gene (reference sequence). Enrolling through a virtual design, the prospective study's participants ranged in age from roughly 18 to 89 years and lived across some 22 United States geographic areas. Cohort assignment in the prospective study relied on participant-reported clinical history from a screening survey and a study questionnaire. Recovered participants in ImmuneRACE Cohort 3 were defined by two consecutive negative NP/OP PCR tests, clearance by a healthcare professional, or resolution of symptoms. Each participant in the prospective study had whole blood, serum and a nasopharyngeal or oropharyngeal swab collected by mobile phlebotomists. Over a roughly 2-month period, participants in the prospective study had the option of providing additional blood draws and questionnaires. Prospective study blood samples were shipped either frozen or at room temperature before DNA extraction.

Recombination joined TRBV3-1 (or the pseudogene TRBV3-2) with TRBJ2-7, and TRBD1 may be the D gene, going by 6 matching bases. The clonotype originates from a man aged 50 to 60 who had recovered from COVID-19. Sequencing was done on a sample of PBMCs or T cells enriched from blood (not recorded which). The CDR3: CASSQVRGSSYEQYF. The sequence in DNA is TGTGCCAGCAGCCAAGTCAGGGGAAGCTCCTACGAGCAGTACTTC.